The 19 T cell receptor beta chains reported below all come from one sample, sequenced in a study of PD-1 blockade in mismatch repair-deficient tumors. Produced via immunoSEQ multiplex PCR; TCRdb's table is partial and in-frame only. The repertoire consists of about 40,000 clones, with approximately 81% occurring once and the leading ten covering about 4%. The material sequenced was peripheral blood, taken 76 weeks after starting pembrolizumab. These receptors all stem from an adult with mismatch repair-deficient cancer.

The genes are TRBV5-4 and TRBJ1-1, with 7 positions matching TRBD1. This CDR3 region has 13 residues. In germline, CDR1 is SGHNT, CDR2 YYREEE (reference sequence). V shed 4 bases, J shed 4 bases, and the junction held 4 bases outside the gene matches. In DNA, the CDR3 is TGTGCCAGCAGCGTAGACAGGGCCACTGAAGCTTTCTTT. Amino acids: CASSVDRATEAFF.

The CDR3 sequence is CASSRDPLAGVTGELFF. As DNA, the CDR3 is TGTGCCAGCAGCCGAGATCCACTAGCGGGAGTGACCGGGGAGCTGTTTTTT. V gene TRBV4-2 combines with J gene TRBJ2-2; TRBD2 agrees at 11 bases. With 4 bases clipped from V and 5 bases from J, the junction kept 9 bases outside the gene matches. Germline CDR1 reads LGHNA; CDR2 reads YNFKEQ. The CDR3 extends over 17 amino acids.

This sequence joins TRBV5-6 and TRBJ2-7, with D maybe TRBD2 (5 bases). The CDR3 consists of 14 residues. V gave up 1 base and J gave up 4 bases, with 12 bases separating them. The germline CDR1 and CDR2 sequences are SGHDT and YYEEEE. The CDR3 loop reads CASSLRTGGYEQYF. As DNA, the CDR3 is TGTGCCAGCAGCTTGAGAACGGGCGGGTACGAGCAGTACTTC.

The CDR3 protein is CASSRRLVSPDTQYF. In nucleotides, the CDR3 is TGTGCCAGCAGCCGACGACTAGTCTCTCCGGATACGCAGTATTTT. This chain uses TRBV4-2 with TRBJ2-3, with D maybe TRBD2 (6 bases). The germline V gene encodes CDR1 LGHNA and CDR2 YNFKEQ. The CDR3 loop spans 15 amino acids. The V end was cut by 4 bases, the J end by 6 bases, with 17 bases between.

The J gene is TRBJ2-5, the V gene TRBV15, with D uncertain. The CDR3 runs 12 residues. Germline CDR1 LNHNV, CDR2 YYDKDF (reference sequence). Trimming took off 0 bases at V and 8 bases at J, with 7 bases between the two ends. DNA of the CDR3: TGTGCCACCAGCAGAGAGGGGTCCACCCAGTACTTC. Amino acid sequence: CATSREGSTQYF.

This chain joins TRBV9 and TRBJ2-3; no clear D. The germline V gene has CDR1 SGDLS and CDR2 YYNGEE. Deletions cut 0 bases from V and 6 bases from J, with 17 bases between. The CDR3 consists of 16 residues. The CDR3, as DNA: TGTGCCAGCAGCGTAGACGGCCGGCCTCAGACGGATACGCAGTATTTT. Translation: CASSVDGRPQTDTQYF.

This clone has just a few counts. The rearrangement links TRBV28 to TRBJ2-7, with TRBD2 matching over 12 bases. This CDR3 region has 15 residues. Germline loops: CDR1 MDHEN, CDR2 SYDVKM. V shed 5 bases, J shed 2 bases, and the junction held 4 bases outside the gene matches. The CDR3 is CASSPRTSGTYEQYF. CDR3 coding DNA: TGTGCCAGCAGTCCCCGGACTAGCGGGACCTACGAGCAGTACTTC.

The CDR3 sequence is CASSPSAPYNEQFF. In DNA form, the CDR3 reads TGCGCCAGCAGCCCTAGCGCACCTTACAATGAGCAGTTCTTC. The chain joins TRBV10-2 to TRBJ2-1, with D perhaps TRBD2 (6 bases). This CDR3 comprises 14 residues. V shed 6 bases and J shed 4 bases, with 13 bases lying between them. The germline CDR1 and CDR2 sequences are WSHSY and SAAADI.

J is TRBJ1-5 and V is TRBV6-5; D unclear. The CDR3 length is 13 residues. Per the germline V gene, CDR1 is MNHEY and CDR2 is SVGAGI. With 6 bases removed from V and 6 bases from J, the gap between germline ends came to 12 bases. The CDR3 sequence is CASSVYWGQPQHF. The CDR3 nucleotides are TGTGCCAGCAGCGTATACTGGGGTCAGCCCCAGCATTTT.

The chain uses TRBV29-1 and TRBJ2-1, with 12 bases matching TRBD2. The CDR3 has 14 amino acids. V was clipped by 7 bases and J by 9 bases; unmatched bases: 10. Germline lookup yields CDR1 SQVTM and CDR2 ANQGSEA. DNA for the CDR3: TGCAGCGCTTTCCTAGCGGGAGGGCCCTTTGAGCAGTTCTTC. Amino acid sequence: CSAFLAGGPFEQFF.

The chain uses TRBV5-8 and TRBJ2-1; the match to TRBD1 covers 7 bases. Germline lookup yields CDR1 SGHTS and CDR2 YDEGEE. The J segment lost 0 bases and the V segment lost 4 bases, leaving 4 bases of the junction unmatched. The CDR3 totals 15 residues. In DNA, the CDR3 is TGTGCCAGCAGCAGGACAGGCGTCTCCTACAATGAGCAGTTCTTC. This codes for CASSRTGVSYNEQFF. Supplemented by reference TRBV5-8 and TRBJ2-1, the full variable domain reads EAGVTQSPTHLIKTRGQQATLRCSPISGHTSVYWYQQALGLGLQFLLWYDEGEERNRGNFPPRFSGRQFPNYSSELNVNALELEDSALYLCASSRTGVSYNEQFFGPGTRLTVL.

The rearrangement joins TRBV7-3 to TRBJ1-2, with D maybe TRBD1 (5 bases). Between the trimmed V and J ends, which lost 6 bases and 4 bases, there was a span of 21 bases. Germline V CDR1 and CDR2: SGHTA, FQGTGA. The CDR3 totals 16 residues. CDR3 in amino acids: CASSTQAQVPFYGYTF. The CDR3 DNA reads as TGTGCCAGCAGTACCCAAGCACAGGTCCCCTTCTATGGCTACACCTTC.

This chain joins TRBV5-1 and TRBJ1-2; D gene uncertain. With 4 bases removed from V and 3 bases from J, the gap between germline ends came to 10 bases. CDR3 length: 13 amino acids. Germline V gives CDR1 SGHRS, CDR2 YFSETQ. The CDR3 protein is CASSALGDYGYTF. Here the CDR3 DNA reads TGCGCCAGCAGCGCACTTGGCGACTATGGCTACACCTTC.

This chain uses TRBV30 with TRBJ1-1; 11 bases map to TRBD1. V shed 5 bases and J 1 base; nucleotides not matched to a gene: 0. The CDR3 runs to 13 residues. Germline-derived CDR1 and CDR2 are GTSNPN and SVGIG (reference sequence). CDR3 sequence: CAWGQGANTEAFF. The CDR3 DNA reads TGTGCCTGGGGACAGGGGGCGAACACTGAAGCTTTCTTT.

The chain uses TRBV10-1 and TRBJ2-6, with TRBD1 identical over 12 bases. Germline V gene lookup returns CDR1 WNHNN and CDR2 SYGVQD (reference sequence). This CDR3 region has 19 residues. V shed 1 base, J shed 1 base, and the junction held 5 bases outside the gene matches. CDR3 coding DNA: TGCGCCAGCAGTGAGTTGTTGGGACAGGGGGCGTCTGGGGCCAACGTCCTGACTTTC. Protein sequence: CASSELLGQGASGANVLTF.

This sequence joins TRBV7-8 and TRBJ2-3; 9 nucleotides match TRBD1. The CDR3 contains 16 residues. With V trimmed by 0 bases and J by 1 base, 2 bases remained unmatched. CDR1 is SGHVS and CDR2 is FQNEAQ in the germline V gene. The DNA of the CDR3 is TGTGCCAGCAGCTTAGCGGGGACAGGGCGCACAGATACGCAGTATTTT. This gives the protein CASSLAGTGRTDTQYF.

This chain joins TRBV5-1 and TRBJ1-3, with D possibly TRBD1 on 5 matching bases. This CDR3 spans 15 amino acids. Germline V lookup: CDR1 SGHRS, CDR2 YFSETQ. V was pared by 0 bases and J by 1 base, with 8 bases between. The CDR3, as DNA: TGCGCCAGCAGCTTGGCTTCAGGGTCTGGAAACACCATATATTTT. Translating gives CASSLASGSGNTIYF.

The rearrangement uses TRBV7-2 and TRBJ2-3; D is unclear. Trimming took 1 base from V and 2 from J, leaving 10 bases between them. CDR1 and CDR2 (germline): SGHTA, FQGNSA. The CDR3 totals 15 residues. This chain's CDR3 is CASSLEGGFTDTQYF. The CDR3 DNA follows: TGTGCCAGCAGCTTAGAGGGCGGATTCACAGATACGCAGTATTTT.

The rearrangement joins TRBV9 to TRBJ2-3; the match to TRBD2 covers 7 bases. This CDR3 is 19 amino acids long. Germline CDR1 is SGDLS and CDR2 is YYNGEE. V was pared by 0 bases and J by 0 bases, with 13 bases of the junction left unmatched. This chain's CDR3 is CASSVGSGMLAASTDTQYF. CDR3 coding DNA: TGTGCCAGCAGCGTAGGGTCGGGAATGCTAGCGGCAAGCACAGATACGCAGTATTTT.